The 16 T cell receptor beta chains below were found in one sample sequenced in a study of T cells in Graves' hyperthyroidism and ophthalmopathy. Amplification of TCR beta CDR3 regions was performed using RNA transcripts as template. With the HTBI primer set, the TCR CDR3 went through a first round of RT-PCR. TCRdb called the multiplex PCR reads again in MiXCR, with one record for every CDR3 protein. Counted here are 540,000 or so distinct CDR3 sequences, around 42% occurring once; the ten biggest clones make up roughly 20%. Material for sequencing was peripheral blood or thyroid tissue (not recorded which). All receptors come from an adult woman with Graves' disease, either hyperthyroidism or ophthalmopathy (not recorded which).

As to this clonotype: A clone one base away is much larger, so this may be a read error. The chain couples TRBV4-1 to TRBJ1-5; D is uncertain. This CDR3 is built from 15 residues. Germline V gene data show CDR1 as MGHRA and CDR2 as YSYEKL. Trimming took off 5 bases at V and 5 bases at J, with 16 bases between the two ends. The CDR3 coding sequence is TGCGCCAGCAGCTCGACCGCGGGTTGGCATCAGCCCCAGCATTTT. Residues: CASSSTAGWHQPQHF.

The CDR3 loop reads CASSVIGQGIHGYTF. The CDR3 DNA is TGTGCCAGTAGTGTCATTGGGCAGGGGATCCATGGCTACACCTTC. The chain is built from TRBV19 and TRBJ1-2; possible D gene TRBD1, 6 bases. The CDR3 has 15 residues. Trimming left V 5 bases short and J 6 bases short, with 19 bases between. The germline V gene has CDR1 LNHDA and CDR2 SQIVND (reference sequence).

This clonotype was counted ten times or more. The gene calls are TRBV6-5 and TRBJ2-5; no firm D call. This CDR3 comprises 15 residues. Germline V lookup: CDR1 MNHEY, CDR2 SVGAGI. The ends were cut back, 2 bases at V and 1 base at J, with 11 bases in the middle. The DNA for the CDR3 is TGTGCCAGCAGTTACGTTCAGGCTGCCCAAGAGACCCAGTACTTC. Its protein is CASSYVQAAQETQYF.

This clonotype was observed once. The gene calls are TRBV11-2 and TRBJ1-4, with a possible D match to TRBD1 (6 bases). In germline, CDR1 is SGHAT, CDR2 FQNNGV. This CDR3 contains 14 residues. V lost 0 bases and J lost 8, with 10 bases in between. CDR3 amino acids: CASSLDGGGEKLFF. CDR3 bases: TGTGCCAGCAGCTTAGACGGGGGCGGGGAAAAACTGTTTTTT.

This sequence joins TRBV20-1 and TRBJ2-7; the match to TRBD2 covers 11 bases. The junction had 4 bases not matched to a gene; V was cut back by 8 bases and J by 1 base. There are 13 residues in the CDR3. Per germline, CDR1 DFQATT and CDR2 SNEGSKA (reference sequence). The CDR3: CSLGTSGSYEQYF. DNA for the CDR3: TGCAGTCTCGGGACTAGCGGATCCTACGAGCAGTACTTC.

The genes are TRBV9 and TRBJ2-6; 8 bases line up with TRBD1. Germline V gene sequence: CDR1 SGDLS, CDR2 YYNGEE. CDR3 length: 17 residues. V lost 4 bases to trimming and J lost 5 bases; unmatched junction nucleotides: 11. CDR3 DNA sequence: TGTGCCAGCAGCACGGGACTCGCAGGGGGCCGGGCCAACGTCCTGACTTTC. Its protein product is CASSTGLAGGRANVLTF.

This chain links TRBV25-1 with TRBJ2-7; D call uncertain. V was trimmed by 6 bases and J by 5 bases, leaving 17 bases between them. Germline lookup yields CDR1 MGHDK and CDR2 SYGVNS. This CDR3 has 14 amino acids. CDR3 DNA sequence: TGTGCCAGCAGCCGATCTTTTTCGGCAAACGAGCAGTACTTC. Its protein is CASSRSFSANEQYF.

As regards this clonotype: Sequence at one end of the junction differs from germline and may be a read error. The chain couples TRBV7-9 to TRBJ2-7; D remains ambiguous. This CDR3 spans 13 amino acids. The V gene's germline CDR1 is SEHNR and CDR2 FQNEAQ (reference sequence). CDR3 in amino acids: CASSLGSSYKQYF. In DNA, the CDR3 is TGTGCCAGCAGCTTGGGCAGTTCCTACAAGCAGTACTTC.

This clonotype was counted at least ten times. At one of its ends the junction is not consistent with the germline gene, which may arise from a read error. The rearrangement joins TRBV19 to TRBJ1-1; no definite D call. The CDR3 is 15 amino acids. The germline gives CDR1 LNHDA, CDR2 SQIVND (reference sequence). The chain's CDR3 is CAFFGHPCRNTEAFF. The CDR3 DNA sequence: TGCGCCTTTTTTGGGCATCCTTGTCGGAACACTGAAGCTTTCTTT.

This clonotype was counted many times. The J gene is TRBJ2-5, the V gene TRBV27; 9 bases are shared with TRBD1. The CDR3 loop spans 15 amino acids. Trimming cost V 5 bases and J 5 bases; bases outside gene matches: 9. CDR1 MNHEY and CDR2 SMNVEV come from the germline V gene (reference sequence). The CDR3 DNA reads as TGTGCCAGCAGTCCCGGGACAGGGTTGCGGGAGACCCAGTACTTC. Residues: CASSPGTGLRETQYF.

V gene TRBV9 combines with J gene TRBJ1-1, with 8 nucleotides matching TRBD1. The germline V gene has CDR1 SGDLS and CDR2 YYNGEE. Trimming took 0 bases from V and 5 from J; bases not matched to a gene: 3. The CDR3 contains 14 residues. The CDR3 loop reads CASSVATGGTEAFF. The DNA for the CDR3 is TGTGCCAGCAGCGTAGCTACAGGGGGAACTGAAGCTTTCTTT.

The chain recombines TRBV10-3 with TRBJ1-2, with D perhaps matching TRBD1 (6 bases). Trimming stripped 8 bases from V and 8 bases from J, with 24 bases between. CDR3 size: 15 residues. Germline loops: CDR1 ENHRY, CDR2 SYGVKD. DNA of the CDR3: TGTGCCATCCGATTGGACAGATCCCCTTTTGGAGGCTACACCTTC. This translates into CAIRLDRSPFGGYTF.

The chain combines TRBV9 with TRBJ1-1; TRBD1 matches at 9 bases. J gave up 11 bases and V 4 bases, and 6 bases lay outside the gene matches. Germline loops: CDR1 SGDLS, CDR2 YYNGEE. The CDR3 runs 12 residues. CDR3 loop: CASSSTGGIAFF. The CDR3 nucleotides read TGTGCCAGCAGCTCGACAGGGGGAATCGCTTTCTTT. Full variable domain (missing parts from reference TRBV9 and TRBJ1-1): DSGVTQTPKHLITATGQRVTLRCSPRSGDLSVYWYQQSLDQGLQFLIQYYNGEERAKGNILERFSAQQFPDLHSELNLSSLELGDSALYFCASSSTGGIAFFGQGTRLTVV.

This clonotype appeared many times. The CDR3 region has the DNA TGCAGTGCCACCCCTAGGACGAGCTATGGCTACACCTTC. Amino acid sequence: CSATPRTSYGYTF. This chain links TRBV20-1 with TRBJ1-2; D call uncertain. The V end lost 6 bases, the J end lost 4 bases, and 15 bases lay between the germline ends. Germline V CDR1 and CDR2: DFQATT, SNEGSKA (reference sequence). The CDR3 spans 13 residues.

The V gene is TRBV25-1, the J gene TRBJ2-5; 15 bases are shared with TRBD2. CDR1 and CDR2 (germline): MGHDK, SYGVNS. CDR3 length: 20 amino acids. V shed 1 base, J shed 5 bases, and the junction held 14 bases outside the gene matches. The CDR3 loop is CASSESLGWTSGRAVETQYF. CDR3 bases: TGTGCCAGCAGTGAATCGCTCGGTTGGACTAGCGGGAGGGCCGTGGAGACCCAGTACTTC.

This clonotype was picked up many times. The rearrangement links TRBV7-7 to TRBJ2-2; 7 nucleotides align to TRBD2. Germline V gene data show CDR1 as SSHAT and CDR2 as FNYEAQ (reference sequence). V was clipped by 10 bases and J by 4 bases; unmatched bases: 0. The CDR3 spans 11 residues. CDR3 in amino acids: CATGGTGELFF. As DNA, the CDR3 is TGTGCCACGGGAGGCACCGGGGAGCTGTTTTTT. The variable domain in full, completed from reference TRBV7-7 and TRBJ2-2, reads GAGVSQSPRYKVTKRGQDVTLRCDPISSHATLYWYQQALGQGPEFLTYFNYEAQPDKSGLPSDRFSAERPEGSISTLTIQRTEQRDSAMYRCATGGTGELFFGEGSRLTVL.